These 8 T cell receptor beta chains share one sample of origin, sequenced in a study of blood T cells in healthy people across ages. A J-beta primer mix and a sample-barcoded 5' primer were used in a second PCR of roughly 6 to 12 cycles. TCRdb used MiXCR to reprocess the 5' RACE reads, holding one entry per CDR3 protein. The sample includes 1.5 million to 2 million distinct CDR3 sequences, 28% seen only once; the top ten take 7.7%. Sequencing was done on a sample of blood. All receptors come from a woman in her 30s in good health.

The chain combines TRBV29-1 with TRBJ1-1; TRBD1 matches 7 bases. The CDR3 has 14 residues. Germline V gene data show CDR1 as SQVTM and CDR2 as ANQGSEA. V lost 2 bases to trimming and J lost 7 bases; unmatched junction nucleotides: 10. The CDR3 sequence: CSVELQGLVNEAFF. The CDR3 DNA is TGCAGCGTTGAACTACAGGGGCTAGTAAATGAAGCTTTCTTT. Full variable domain (rest looked up from reference TRBV29-1 and TRBJ1-1): SAVISQKPSRDICQRGTSLTIQCQVDSQVTMMFWYRQQPGQSLTLIATANQGSEATYESGFVIDKFPISRPNLTFSTLTVSNMSPEDSSIYLCSVELQGLVNEAFFGQGTRLTVV.

This clonotype was seen only a few times. The CDR3 region is CATSRGDFYNEQFF. Written as DNA, the CDR3 is TGTGCCACCAGTCGGGGGGACTTTTACAATGAGCAGTTCTTC. The chain joins TRBV24-1 to TRBJ2-1; 7 bases align to TRBD2. This CDR3 has 14 amino acids. Per the germline V gene, CDR1 is KGHDR and CDR2 is SFDVKD. J lost 4 bases, V lost 6 bases, and 5 bases had no gene match.

The table lists this clonotype with a few counts. V is TRBV7-2 and J is TRBJ1-5, with D maybe TRBD1 (5 bases). The CDR3 covers 13 residues. Germline-derived CDR1 and CDR2 are SGHTA and FQGNSA. V was shortened by 8 bases and J by 5 bases, with 13 bases between the two germline ends. CDR3 nucleotide sequence: TGTGCCAGCCCCCCCGGGGCGGATCAGCCCCAGCATTTT. Translation gives CASPPGADQPQHF.

The sample holds a few counts of this clonotype. V and J are TRBV4-1 and TRBJ1-1, with TRBD1 matching over 8 bases. Unmatched junction bases numbered 12, after V lost 0 bases and J lost 3 bases. The CDR3 totals 18 residues. Per the germline V gene, CDR1 is MGHRA and CDR2 is YSYEKL. This chain's CDR3 is CASSQDRVDRGRDTEAFF. CDR3 in DNA: TGCGCCAGCAGCCAAGATCGAGTTGACAGGGGCAGGGACACTGAAGCTTTCTTT.

The V call is TRBV6-4, the J call TRBJ2-7; D not certain. The CDR3 is 13 amino acids. Deletions cut 2 bases from V and 5 bases from J, with 10 bases between. Looked up from germline, CDR1 is MRHNA and CDR2 is SNTAGT. The CDR3 here is CASSDGPEDEQYF. CDR3 sequence (DNA): TGTGCCAGCAGTGACGGCCCTGAAGACGAGCAGTACTTC.

This clonotype has more than one count but fewer than ten. This chain links TRBV9 with TRBJ1-5; D uncertain. This CDR3 contains 13 residues. Germline CDR1 SGDLS, CDR2 YYNGEE. Between the trimmed V and J ends, which lost 3 bases and 9 bases, there was a span of 13 bases. The CDR3 loop reads CASSAALQGPQHF. CDR3 nucleotides: TGTGCCAGCAGCGCCGCCCTCCAAGGGCCCCAGCATTTT.

The chain has TRBV7-9 and TRBJ2-3; 12 bases are a match to TRBD1. Germline V CDR1 and CDR2: SEHNR, FQNEAQ (reference sequence). J lost 6 bases, V lost 5 bases, and 6 bases had no gene match. The CDR3 has 15 residues. The CDR3 nucleotides read TGTGCCAGCAGCGCCAGGGACAGGGGGCTTGATACGCAGTATTTT. Amino acid sequence: CASSARDRGLDTQYF.

This clonotype was seen at least ten times. This chain links TRBV7-2 with TRBJ2-5, with 8 positions matching TRBD2. This CDR3 has 14 amino acids. With V trimmed by 0 bases and J by 5 bases, 2 bases remained unmatched. CDR1 and CDR2 from the germline V gene are SGHTA and FQGNSA. Written as DNA, the CDR3 is TGTGCCAGCAGCTTAGCGGCTAGCGGGGAGACCCAGTACTTC. Amino acid sequence: CASSLAASGETQYF. The whole variable domain, remainder taken from reference TRBV7-2 and TRBJ2-5, is GAGVSQSPSNKVTEKGKDVELRCDPISGHTALYWYRQSLGQGLEFLIYFQGNSAPDKSGLPSDRFSAERTGGSVSTLTIQRTQQEDSAVYLCASSLAASGETQYFGPGTRLLVL.